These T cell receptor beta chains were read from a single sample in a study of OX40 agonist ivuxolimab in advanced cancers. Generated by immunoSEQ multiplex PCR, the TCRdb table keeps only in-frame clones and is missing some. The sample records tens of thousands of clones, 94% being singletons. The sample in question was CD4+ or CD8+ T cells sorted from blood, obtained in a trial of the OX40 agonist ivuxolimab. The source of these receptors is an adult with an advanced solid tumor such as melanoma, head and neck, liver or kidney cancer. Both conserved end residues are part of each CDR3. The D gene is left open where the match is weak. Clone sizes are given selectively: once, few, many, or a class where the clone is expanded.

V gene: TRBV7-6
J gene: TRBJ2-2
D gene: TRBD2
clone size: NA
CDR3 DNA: TGTGCCAGCAGCTTAGCGGGAGGGGACACCGGGGAGCTGTTTTTT
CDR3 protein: CASSLAGGDTGELFF

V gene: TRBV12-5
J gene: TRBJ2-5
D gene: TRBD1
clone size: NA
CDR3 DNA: TGTGCTGGATCCGGGACAGGGGAGGAGGCCCAGTACTTC
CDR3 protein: CAGSGTGEEAQYF

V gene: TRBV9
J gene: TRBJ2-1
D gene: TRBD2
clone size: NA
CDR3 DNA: TGTGCCAGCAGTAATAGCGGGAGTAGGTACAATGAGCAGTTCTTC
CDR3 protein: CASSNSGSRYNEQFF

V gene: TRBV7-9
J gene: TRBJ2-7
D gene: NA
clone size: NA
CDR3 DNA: TGTGCCAGCAGCTCCCAGGTAGCCTACGAGCAGTACTTC
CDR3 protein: CASSSQVAYEQYF

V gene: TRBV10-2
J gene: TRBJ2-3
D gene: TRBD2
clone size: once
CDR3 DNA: TGCGCCAGCAGTGACTTACCGGGACATACTAGCGGGTGGGCGGATACGCAGTATTTT
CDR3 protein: CASSDLPGHTSGWADTQYF

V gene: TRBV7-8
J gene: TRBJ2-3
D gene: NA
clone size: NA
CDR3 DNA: TGTGCCAGCAGCCCCCGCTCCACGGGGCGCACAGATACGCAGTATTTT
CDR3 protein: CASSPRSTGRTDTQYF

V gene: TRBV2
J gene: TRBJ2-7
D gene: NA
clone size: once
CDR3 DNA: TGTGCCAGCAGTGAGTCGGGTGGCGAGCAGTACTTC
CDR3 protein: CASSESGGEQYF

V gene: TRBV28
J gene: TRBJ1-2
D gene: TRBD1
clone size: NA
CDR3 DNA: TGTGCCAGCAGTTTACCGCAGGGGGCCTACTATGGCTACACCTTC
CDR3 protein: CASSLPQGAYYGYTF

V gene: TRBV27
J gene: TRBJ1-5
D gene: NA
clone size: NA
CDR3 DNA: TGTGCCAGCAAGGACAGTTTAATGGAACAGCCCCAGCATTTT
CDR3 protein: CASKDSLMEQPQHF

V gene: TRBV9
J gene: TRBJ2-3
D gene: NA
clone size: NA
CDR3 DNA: TGTGCCAGCAGCGATACAGAGACGTCTAGCACAGATACGCAGTATTTT
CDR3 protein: CASSDTETSSTDTQYF

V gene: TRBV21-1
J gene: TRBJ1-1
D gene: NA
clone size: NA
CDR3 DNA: TGTGCCAGCAGCGGGGCGGAGAACACTGAAGCTTTCTTT
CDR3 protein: CASSGAENTEAFF

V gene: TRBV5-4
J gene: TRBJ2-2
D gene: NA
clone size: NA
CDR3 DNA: TGTGCCAGCAGCTTGTCCGGGACGGGCACCGGGGAGCTGTTTTTT
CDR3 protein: CASSLSGTGTGELFF

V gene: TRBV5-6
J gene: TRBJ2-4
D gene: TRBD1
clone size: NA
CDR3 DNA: TGTGCCAGCAGCCAGCAGGGGGTATTTGACATTCAGTACTTC
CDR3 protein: CASSQQGVFDIQYF

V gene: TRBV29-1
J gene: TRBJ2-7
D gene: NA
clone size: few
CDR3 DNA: TGCAGCGTTGAAGCGGAGGGTAGGAACGAGCAGTACTTC
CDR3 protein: CSVEAEGRNEQYF

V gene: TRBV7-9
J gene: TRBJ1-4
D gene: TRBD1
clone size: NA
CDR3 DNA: TGTGCCAGCAGCTGGACAGGGGGCATTAATGAAAAACTGTTTTTT
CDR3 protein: CASSWTGGINEKLFF

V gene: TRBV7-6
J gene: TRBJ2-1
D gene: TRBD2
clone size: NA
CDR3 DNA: TGTGCCAGCAGCCTCACTAGCGGGAGGCACAATGAGCAGTTCTTC
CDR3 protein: CASSLTSGRHNEQFF

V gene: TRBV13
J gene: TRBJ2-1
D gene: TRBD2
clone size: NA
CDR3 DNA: TGTGCCAGCAGCGCCGGACTAGCGGGAGCCTATGAGCAGTTCTTC
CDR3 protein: CASSAGLAGAYEQFF

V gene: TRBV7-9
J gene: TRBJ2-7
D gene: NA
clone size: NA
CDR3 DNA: TGTGCCAGCAGCTTAAAAGGGGAGCAGTACTTC
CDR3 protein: CASSLKGEQYF

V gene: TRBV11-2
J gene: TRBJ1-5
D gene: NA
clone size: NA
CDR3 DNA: TGTGCCAGCAGCTGGACAGCTAGGCAGCCCCAGCATTTT
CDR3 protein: CASSWTARQPQHF

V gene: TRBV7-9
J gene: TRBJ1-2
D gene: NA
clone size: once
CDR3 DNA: TGTGCCAGCAGCTTAGGCTCGCAGGGCGGTCGATATGGCTACACCTTC
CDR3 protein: CASSLGSQGGRYGYTF

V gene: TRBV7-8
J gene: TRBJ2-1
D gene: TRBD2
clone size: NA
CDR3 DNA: TGTGCCAGCAGCGAGGGGACTAGATGGTATGAGCAGTTCTTC
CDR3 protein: CASSEGTRWYEQFF

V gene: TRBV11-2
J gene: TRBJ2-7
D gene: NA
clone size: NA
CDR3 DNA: TGTGCCAGCAGCTTACGACATGATTACGAGCAGTACTTC
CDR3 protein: CASSLRHDYEQYF

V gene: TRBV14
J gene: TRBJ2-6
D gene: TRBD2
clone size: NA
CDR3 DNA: TGTGCCAGCAGCCAATGGGGCCTAGCGGGAAATGGGGCCAACGTCCTGACTTTC
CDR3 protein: CASSQWGLAGNGANVLTF

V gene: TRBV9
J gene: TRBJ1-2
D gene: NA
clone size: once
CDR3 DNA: TGTGCCAGCAGCGTAGGGACAGCCGCTAACTATGGCTACACCTTC
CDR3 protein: CASSVGTAANYGYTF

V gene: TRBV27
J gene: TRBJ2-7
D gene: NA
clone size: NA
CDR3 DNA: TGTGCCAGCAGTTTAGGTTTTCCAGGGGGGGGCTACGAGCAGTACTTC
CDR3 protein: CASSLGFPGGGYEQYF

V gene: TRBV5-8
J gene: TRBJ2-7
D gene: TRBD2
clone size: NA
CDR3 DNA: TGTGCCAGCAGCTCCCCCCGACTAGCAGGCGAGCAGTACTTC
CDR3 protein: CASSSPRLAGEQYF

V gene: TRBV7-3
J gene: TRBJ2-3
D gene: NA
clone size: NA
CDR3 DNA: TGTGCCAGCAGCAGGGCCCGCAGCGGGCTCTGGACAGATACGCAGTATTTT
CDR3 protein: CASSRARSGLWTDTQYF

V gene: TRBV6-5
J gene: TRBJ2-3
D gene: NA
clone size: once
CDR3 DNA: TGTGCCAGCGGGGCCTTGAGGGGGGATACGCAGTATTTT
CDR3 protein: CASGALRGDTQYF

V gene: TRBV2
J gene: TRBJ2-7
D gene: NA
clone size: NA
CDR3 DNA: TGTGCCAGCAGCGCAGGGCCCAACCTAAACGAGCAGTACTTC
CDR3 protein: CASSAGPNLNEQYF

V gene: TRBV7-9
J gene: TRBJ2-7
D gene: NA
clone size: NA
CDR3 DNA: TGTGCCAGCAGCCCCCGTGGGATTACCTACGAGCAGTACTTC
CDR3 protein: CASSPRGITYEQYF

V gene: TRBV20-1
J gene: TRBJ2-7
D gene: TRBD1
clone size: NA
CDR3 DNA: TGCAGTGCTGGGACAGTAGGCGAGCAGTACTTC
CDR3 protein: CSAGTVGEQYF

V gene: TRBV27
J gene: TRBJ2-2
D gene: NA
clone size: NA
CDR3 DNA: TGTGCCAGCAGTTTAGGGGACCCGTACACCGGGGAGCTGTTTTTT
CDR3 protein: CASSLGDPYTGELFF

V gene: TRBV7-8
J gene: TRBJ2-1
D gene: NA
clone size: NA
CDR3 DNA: TGTGCCAGCAGCGGGGCCCGGAATGAGCAGTTCTTC
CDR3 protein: CASSGARNEQFF

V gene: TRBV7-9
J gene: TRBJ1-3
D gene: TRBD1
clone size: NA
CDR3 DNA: TGTGCCAGCAGCTTGTCGCGGGACAGGGTAAACACCATATATTTT
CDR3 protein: CASSLSRDRVNTIYF

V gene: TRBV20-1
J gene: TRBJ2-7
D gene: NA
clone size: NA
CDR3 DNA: TGCAGTGCCTACGAGCAGTACTTC
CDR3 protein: CSAYEQYF

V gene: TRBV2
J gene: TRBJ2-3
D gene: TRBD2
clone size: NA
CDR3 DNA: TGTGCCAGCAGTGGGGGGACTAGTCTGAATACGCAGTATTTT
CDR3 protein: CASSGGTSLNTQYF

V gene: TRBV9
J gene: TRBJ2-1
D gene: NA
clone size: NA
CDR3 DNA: TGTGCCAGCACCACGTCTGGCGGGATCGGATTCAATGAGCAGTTCTTC
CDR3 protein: CASTTSGGIGFNEQFF

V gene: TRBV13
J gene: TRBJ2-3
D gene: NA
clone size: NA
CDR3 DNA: TGTGCCAGCAGCACCCGGACACGCACAGATACGCAGTATTTT
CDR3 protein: CASSTRTRTDTQYF

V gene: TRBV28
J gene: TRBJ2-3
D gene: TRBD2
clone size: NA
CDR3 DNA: TGTGCCAGCAGTATGACCTCGGGACTAGCCGTAAATTTGGATTTT
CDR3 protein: CASSMTSGLAVNLDF

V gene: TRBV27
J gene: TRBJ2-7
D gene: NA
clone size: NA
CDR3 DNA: TGTGCCAGCAGGGGCGCTCCCTACGAGCAGTACTTC
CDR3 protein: CASRGAPYEQYF

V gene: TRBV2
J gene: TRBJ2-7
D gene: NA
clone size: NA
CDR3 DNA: TGTGCCAGCAGTGGCGGCAGAGGAAGCTCCTACGAGCAGTACTTC
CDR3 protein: CASSGGRGSSYEQYF

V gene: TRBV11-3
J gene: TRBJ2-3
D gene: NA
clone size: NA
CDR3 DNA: TGTGCCAGCAGCTTAGGTGAAGATACGCAGTATTTT
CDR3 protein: CASSLGEDTQYF

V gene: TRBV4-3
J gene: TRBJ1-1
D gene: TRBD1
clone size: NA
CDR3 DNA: TGCGCCAGCAGCCAAGGGACAGGGAAGAACACTGAAGCTTTCTTT
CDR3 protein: CASSQGTGKNTEAFF

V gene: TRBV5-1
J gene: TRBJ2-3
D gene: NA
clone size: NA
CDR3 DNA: TGCGCCAGCAGCTTGAATGGGGTATCCGTCACGGATACGCAGTATTTT
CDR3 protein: CASSLNGVSVTDTQYF

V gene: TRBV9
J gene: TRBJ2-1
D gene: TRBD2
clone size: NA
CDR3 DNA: TGTGCCAGCAGCGTATACGGGGGAGGGTACAATGAGCAGTTCTTC
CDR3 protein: CASSVYGGGYNEQFF

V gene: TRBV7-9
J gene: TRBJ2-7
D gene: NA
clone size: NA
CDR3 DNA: TGTGCCAGCAGCTTAACAGGGACCGAGTACGAGCAGTACTTC
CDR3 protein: CASSLTGTEYEQYF

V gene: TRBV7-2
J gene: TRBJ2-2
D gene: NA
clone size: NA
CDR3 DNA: TGTGCCAGCAGCTTGCACCCCGGTAGTTCCACCGGGGAGCTGTTTTTT
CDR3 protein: CASSLHPGSSTGELFF

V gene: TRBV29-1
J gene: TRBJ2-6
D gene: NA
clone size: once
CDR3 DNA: TGCAGCGTTGGACAGGGCGAGGGGGGCGGGGCCAACGTCCTGACTTTC
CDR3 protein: CSVGQGEGGGANVLTF

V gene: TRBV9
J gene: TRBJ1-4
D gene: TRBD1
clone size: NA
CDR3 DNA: TGTGCCAGCAGCGACGGGACAGGGGGTGAAAAACTGTTTTTT
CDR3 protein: CASSDGTGGEKLFF

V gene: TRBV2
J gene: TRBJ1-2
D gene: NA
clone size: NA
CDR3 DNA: TGTGCCAGCAGGTACGGAGGTGGGACTAACTATGGCTACACCTTC
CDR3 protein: CASRYGGGTNYGYTF

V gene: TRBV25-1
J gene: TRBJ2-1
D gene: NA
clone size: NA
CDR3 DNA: TGTGCCAGCAGTGAGGACAGTAGAGCAAACGATGAGCAGTTCTTC
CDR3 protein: CASSEDSRANDEQFF

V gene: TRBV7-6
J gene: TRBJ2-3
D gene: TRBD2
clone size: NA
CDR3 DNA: TGTGCCAGCAGCCCTGAAATTTATGTGGGACTAGAAAGTTCAGCTAGCACAGATACGCAGTATTTT
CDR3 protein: CASSPEIYVGLESSASTDTQYF

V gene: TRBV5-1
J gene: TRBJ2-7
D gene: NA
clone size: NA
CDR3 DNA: TGCGCCAGCAGCTTGGCGGGCACGTCCTACGAGCAGTACTTC
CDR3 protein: CASSLAGTSYEQYF

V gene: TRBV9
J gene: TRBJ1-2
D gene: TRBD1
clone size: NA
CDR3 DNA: TGTGCCAGCAGCTCCCAAGACAGGGGCCACCACTATGGCTACACCTTC
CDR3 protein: CASSSQDRGHHYGYTF

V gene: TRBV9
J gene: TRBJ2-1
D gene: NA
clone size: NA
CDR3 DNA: TGTGCCAGCAGCGGCAGGGCCTCGGATGAGCAGTTCTTC
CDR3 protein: CASSGRASDEQFF